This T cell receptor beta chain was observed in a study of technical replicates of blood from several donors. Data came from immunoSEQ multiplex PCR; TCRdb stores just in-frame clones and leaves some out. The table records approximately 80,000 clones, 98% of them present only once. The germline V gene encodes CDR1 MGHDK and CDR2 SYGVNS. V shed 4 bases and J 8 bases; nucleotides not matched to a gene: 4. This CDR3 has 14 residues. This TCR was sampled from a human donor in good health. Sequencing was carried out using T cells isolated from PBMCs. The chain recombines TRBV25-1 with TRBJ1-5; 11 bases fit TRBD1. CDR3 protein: CASSGTGGKEPQHF. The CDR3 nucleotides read TGTGCCAGCAGTGGGACAGGGGGCAAAGAGCCCCAGCATTTT.